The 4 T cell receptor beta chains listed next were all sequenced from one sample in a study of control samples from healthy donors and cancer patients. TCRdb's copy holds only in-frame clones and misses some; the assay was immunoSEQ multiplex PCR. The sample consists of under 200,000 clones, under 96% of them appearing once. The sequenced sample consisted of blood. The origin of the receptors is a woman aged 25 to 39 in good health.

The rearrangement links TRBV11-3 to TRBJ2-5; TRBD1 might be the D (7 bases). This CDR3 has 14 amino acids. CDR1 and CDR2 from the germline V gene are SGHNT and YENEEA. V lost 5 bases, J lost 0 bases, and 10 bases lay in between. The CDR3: CASSPGGYQETQYF. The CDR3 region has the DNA TGTGCCAGCAGCCCAGGGGGGTACCAAGAGACCCAGTACTTC.

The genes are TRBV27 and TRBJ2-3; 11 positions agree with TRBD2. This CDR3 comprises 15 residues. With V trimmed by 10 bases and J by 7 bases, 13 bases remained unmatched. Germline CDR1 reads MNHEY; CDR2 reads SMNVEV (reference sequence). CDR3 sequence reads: CATRAGTSGAYTQYF. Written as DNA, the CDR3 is TGTGCCACCAGGGCCGGGACTAGCGGCGCCTATACGCAGTATTTT.

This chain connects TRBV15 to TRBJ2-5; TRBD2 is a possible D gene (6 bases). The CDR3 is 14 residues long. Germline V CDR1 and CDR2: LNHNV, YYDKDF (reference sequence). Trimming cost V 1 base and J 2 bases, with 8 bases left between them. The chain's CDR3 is CATSRAGGQETQYF. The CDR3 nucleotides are TGTGCCACCAGCAGAGCTGGGGGGCAAGAGACCCAGTACTTC.

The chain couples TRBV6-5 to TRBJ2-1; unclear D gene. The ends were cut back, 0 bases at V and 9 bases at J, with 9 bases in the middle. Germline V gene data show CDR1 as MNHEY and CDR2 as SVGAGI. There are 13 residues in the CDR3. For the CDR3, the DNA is TGTGCCAGCAGTTACTCGATTTGGGGTGAGCAGTTCTTC. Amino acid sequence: CASSYSIWGEQFF.